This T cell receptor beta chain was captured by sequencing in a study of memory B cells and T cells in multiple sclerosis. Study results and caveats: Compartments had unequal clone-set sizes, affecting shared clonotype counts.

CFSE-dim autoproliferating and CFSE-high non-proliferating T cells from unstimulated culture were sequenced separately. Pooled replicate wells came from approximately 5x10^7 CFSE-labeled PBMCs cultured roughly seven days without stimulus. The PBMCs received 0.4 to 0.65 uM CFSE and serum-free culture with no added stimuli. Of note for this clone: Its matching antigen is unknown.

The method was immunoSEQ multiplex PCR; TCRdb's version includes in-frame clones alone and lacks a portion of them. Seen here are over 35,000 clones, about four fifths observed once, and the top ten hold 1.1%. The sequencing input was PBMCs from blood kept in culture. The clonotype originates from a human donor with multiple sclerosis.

CDR3: CASSLGTGKSYNEQFF. The CDR3 DNA reads TGTGCCAGCAGCTTAGGTACAGGGAAATCTTACAATGAGCAGTTCTTC. This sequence joins TRBV11-2 and TRBJ2-1, with TRBD1 as a possible D gene (6 bases). Trimming left V 1 base short and J 4 bases short, with 14 bases between. Germline loops: CDR1 SGHAT, CDR2 FQNNGV. This CDR3 is 16 amino acids long.